Below are 27 T cell receptor beta chains sequenced from a single sample in a study of shared clonotypes between healthy human individuals. This table comes from immunoSEQ multiplex PCR, and its TCRdb copy is limited to in-frame clones, with some not included. Among about 530,000 clones, roughly 95% were seen once, and the ten largest hold approximately 0.06%. Sample: naive CD4+ T cells sorted from blood. Subset: CD45RA+ positively selected. These receptors were taken from a woman aged 25-40 years in good health.

This clone showed up just once. The genes are TRBV5-1 and TRBJ1-2; no clear D gene. Trimming pared 0 bases from V and 8 bases from J, leaving 8 bases between. The CDR3 extends over 12 amino acids. Germline loops: CDR1 SGHRS, CDR2 YFSETQ. In DNA form, the CDR3 reads TGCGCCAGCAGCTTGGCCGGGAAGGGCTACACCTTC. This sequence encodes CASSLAGKGYTF.

The chain couples TRBV15 to TRBJ1-2; 7 nucleotides align to TRBD1. Trimming removed 4 bases from V and 2 bases from J; junction bases left unmatched: 4. Germline CDR1 is LNHNV and CDR2 is YYDKDF (reference sequence). The CDR3 has 14 residues. The CDR3 DNA is TGTGCCACCAGCATGGGACAGAGAAACTATGGCTACACCTTC. Translated: CATSMGQRNYGYTF.

This chain joins TRBV19 and TRBJ2-3; 10 bases map to TRBD1. V shed 4 bases and J 4 bases; nucleotides not matched to a gene: 5. The CDR3 sequence is 15 residues long. The germline CDR1 and CDR2 sequences are LNHDA and SQIVND (reference sequence). This CDR3 is CASSTTGGWADTQYF. The CDR3 DNA is TGTGCCAGTAGTACGACAGGGGGCTGGGCAGATACGCAGTATTTT.

The chain combines TRBV2 with TRBJ2-1; a weak D match, TRBD2 (6 bases). This CDR3 has 15 residues. The germline V gene has CDR1 SNHLY and CDR2 FYNNEI. Trimming cost V 6 bases and J 4 bases, with 16 bases left between them. CDR3 DNA: TGTGCCAGCAGCGTAGACGCGGGGCAGTACAATGAGCAGTTCTTC. Amino acids: CASSVDAGQYNEQFF.

The chain has TRBV5-4 and TRBJ2-7; TRBD2 agrees at 10 bases. The trim removed 0 bases at V and 4 bases at J, leaving 4 bases unmatched. CDR1 is SGHNT, CDR2 YYREEE, per germline (reference sequence). This CDR3 comprises 15 residues. The CDR3 region is CASSLASGSLYEQYF. In DNA form, the CDR3 reads TGTGCCAGCAGCTTGGCTAGCGGGAGCTTATACGAGCAGTACTTC. Combining the CDR3 with reference TRBV5-4 and TRBJ2-7 gives the whole variable domain ETGVTQSPTHLIKTRGQQVTLRCSSQSGHNTVSWYQQALGQGPQFIFQYYREEENGRGNFPPRFSGLQFPNYSSELNVNALELDDSALYLCASSLASGSLYEQYFGPGTRLTVT.

V usage is TRBV5-1 and J usage is TRBJ1-1; D ambiguous. Germline assignment: CDR1 SGHRS and CDR2 YFSETQ. The germline V and J ends were trimmed by 6 bases and 0 bases, with 15 bases remaining between them. The CDR3 length is 15 residues. CDR3 residues: CASTLRSRMNTEAFF. As DNA, the CDR3 is TGCGCCAGCACTCTCAGAAGCAGAATGAACACTGAAGCTTTCTTT.

Regarding this clone: In the same sample, other DNA sequences code for this CDR3. The chain links TRBV9 to TRBJ2-4, with D unresolved. Trimming stripped 0 bases from V and 0 bases from J, with 7 bases between. The CDR3 totals 15 residues. Germline CDR1 reads SGDLS; CDR2 reads YYNGEE. The CDR3 is CASSVGSLAKNIQYF. The DNA of the CDR3 is TGTGCCAGCAGCGTAGGGTCTCTAGCCAAAAACATTCAGTACTTC.

The V call is TRBV28, the J call TRBJ2-2; a possible D gene is TRBD1 (6 bases). The CDR3 covers 13 residues. V shed 6 bases and J shed 4 bases, with 9 bases lying between them. CDR1 and CDR2 (germline): MDHEN, SYDVKM. DNA of the CDR3: TGTGCCAGCAGGCACAGGGTCACCGGGGAGCTGTTTTTT. Translation: CASRHRVTGELFF.

The rearrangement uses TRBV11-2 and TRBJ2-4; 9 positions match TRBD2. V trimming: 2 bases; J trimming: 1 base; junction bases outside the gene matches: 9. The length of the CDR3 is 18 residues. Germline V lookup: CDR1 SGHAT, CDR2 FQNNGV. The CDR3 here is CASSLLKGGRAAKNIQYF. CDR3 sequence (DNA): TGTGCCAGCAGCTTACTCAAAGGCGGGAGGGCCGCCAAAAACATTCAGTACTTC.

This clone was recorded only once. This chain's CDR3 is CAISEDFSTNEKLFF. The CDR3 coding sequence is TGTGCCATCAGTGAAGATTTCTCAACTAATGAAAAACTGTTTTTT. This sequence joins TRBV10-3 and TRBJ1-4; no clear D gene. V was pared by 3 bases and J by 0 bases, with 8 bases between. The CDR3 sequence is 15 residues long. Germline values: CDR1 ENHRY, CDR2 SYGVKD.

The chain recombines TRBV28 with TRBJ2-2; 11 bases line up with TRBD2. Germline assignment: CDR1 MDHEN and CDR2 SYDVKM. V was clipped by 5 bases and J by 5 bases; unmatched bases: 1. This CDR3 has 14 amino acids. CDR3 sequence (DNA): TGTGCCAGCAGTACTAGCGGGAGAACCGGGGAGCTGTTTTTT. Protein: CASSTSGRTGELFF.

The table lists this clone with a few counts. The gene calls are TRBV5-1 and TRBJ2-3; no clear D. CDR3 length: 13 residues. The ends were cut back, 2 bases at V and 2 bases at J, with 6 bases in the middle. Germline V lookup: CDR1 SGHRS, CDR2 YFSETQ. The CDR3 spells CASSFQLTDTQYF. The CDR3 DNA sequence: TGCGCCAGCAGCTTTCAGCTCACAGATACGCAGTATTTT.

This clone was observed a few times. The J gene is TRBJ2-7, the V gene TRBV25-1, with 7 nucleotides matching TRBD2. With V trimmed by 4 bases and J by 1 base, 10 bases remained unmatched. Per germline, CDR1 MGHDK and CDR2 SYGVNS. The CDR3 is 16 amino acids. The CDR3, as DNA: TGTGCCAGCAGTGCCTCCCCCGGGGACTATTCCTACGAGCAGTACTTC. This translates into CASSASPGDYSYEQYF.

The chain has TRBV18 and TRBJ2-1; 13 bases agree with TRBD2. The germline gives CDR1 KGHSH, CDR2 LQKENI. CDR3 length equals 18 residues. Unmatched junction bases numbered 12, after V lost 4 bases and J lost 6 bases. CDR3: CASSRPLGTSGITNEQFF. The CDR3 DNA reads as TGTGCCAGCTCACGCCCTTTGGGGACTAGCGGGATAACCAATGAGCAGTTCTTC.

The sample holds one count of this clone. This chain connects TRBV19 to TRBJ2-5; TRBD1 matches 9 bases. The J call may be wrong; the DNA end is better matched by TRBJ2-7. The CDR3 consists of 14 residues. Per germline, CDR1 LNHDA and CDR2 SQIVND (reference sequence). CDR3 sequence reads: CASSPRQGAYEQYF. The CDR3 DNA reads TGTGCCAGTAGTCCGCGACAGGGGGCCTACGAGCAGTACTTC.

The chain uses TRBV28 and TRBJ1-1, with D unresolved. CDR1 is MDHEN and CDR2 is SYDVKM in the germline V gene. There are 14 residues in the CDR3. V was trimmed by 5 bases and J by 7 bases, leaving 17 bases between them. CDR3: CASSPPPPQYEAFF. In DNA form, the CDR3 reads TGTGCCAGCAGTCCCCCCCCACCCCAGTATGAAGCTTTCTTT.

The V call is TRBV4-1, the J call TRBJ2-5; 9 nucleotides agree with TRBD2. CDR3 size: 15 residues. The V gene end was trimmed by 4 bases and the J gene end by 9 bases; junction bases not matched to a gene: 12. The V gene's germline CDR1 is MGHRA and CDR2 YSYEKL. The chain's CDR3 is CASSPLGLATMPQYF. In DNA form, the CDR3 reads TGCGCCAGCAGCCCCCTAGGACTAGCGACTATGCCCCAGTACTTC.

This clone was picked up one time. The chain has TRBV6-6 and TRBJ2-1, with D possibly being TRBD1 (6 bases). Germline CDR1 MNHNY, CDR2 SVGAGI (reference sequence). The ends were cut back, 0 bases at V and 6 bases at J, with 12 bases in the middle. CDR3 length: 15 residues. CDR3 in DNA: TGTGCCAGCAGTTACTCGGGGTCAGGGGTCAATGAGCAGTTCTTC. As protein: CASSYSGSGVNEQFF.

This clone was seen once. The chain is built from TRBV6-9 and TRBJ2-4; no clear D. This CDR3 is built from 13 residues. Germline CDR1 and CDR2: MNHGY and SVAAGI. V was clipped by 6 bases and J by 6 bases, with 12 bases between them. This CDR3 is CASRPPRANIQYF. The CDR3 DNA follows: TGTGCCAGCAGACCTCCCCGAGCAAACATTCAGTACTTC.

The chain links TRBV28 to TRBJ2-7; 10 nucleotides line up with TRBD2. V dropped 6 bases and J dropped 2; count of bases not matched to a gene: 7. This CDR3 region has 15 residues. The germline CDR1 and CDR2 sequences are MDHEN and SYDVKM. This CDR3 is CASSLGGTSAYEQYF. In DNA, the CDR3 is TGTGCCAGCAGCCTAGGGGGGACTAGCGCCTACGAGCAGTACTTC.

The chain combines TRBV28 with TRBJ2-7, with 11 bases identical to TRBD1. Unmatched junction bases numbered 8, after V lost 7 bases and J lost 0 bases. The germline CDR1 and CDR2 sequences are MDHEN and SYDVKM. The CDR3 sequence is 16 residues long. CDR3 in DNA: TGTGCCAGCACGCGGGGACAGGGGGGCCCCTCCTACGAGCAGTACTTC. Translated, it gives CASTRGQGGPSYEQYF.

The CDR3 region has the DNA TGTGCCAGCAGCCCCCGCTGGGCTGGGGCTTTCTTT. This codes for CASSPRWAGAFF. V gene TRBV11-2 combines with J gene TRBJ1-1; D is undetermined. This CDR3 region has 12 residues. V dropped 5 bases and J dropped 11 bases, with 15 bases sitting between them. The germline V gene encodes CDR1 SGHAT and CDR2 FQNNGV.

This chain uses TRBV11-2 with TRBJ2-7, with 7 bases identical to TRBD2. There are 15 residues in the CDR3. Germline CDR1 reads SGHAT; CDR2 reads FQNNGV. V shed 1 base, J shed 4 bases, and the junction held 7 bases outside the gene matches. The CDR3 protein is CASSLGGGSAYEQYF. In DNA, the CDR3 is TGTGCCAGCAGCTTAGGGGGGGGATCAGCATACGAGCAGTACTTC.

This clone was seen only a few times. V usage is TRBV20-1 and J usage is TRBJ1-2; 7 nucleotides match TRBD1. The CDR3 is 11 amino acids. J lost 8 bases, V lost 3 bases, and 3 bases had no gene match. Per germline, CDR1 DFQATT and CDR2 SNEGSKA (reference sequence). CDR3 in amino acids: CSARDRSGYTF. Here the CDR3 DNA reads TGCAGTGCTAGGGACAGGAGCGGCTACACCTTC.

The V gene is TRBV6-5, the J gene TRBJ1-5, with TRBD1 identical over 10 bases. Looked up from germline, CDR1 is MNHEY and CDR2 is SVGAGI. Trimming took 5 bases from V and 5 from J; bases not matched to a gene: 3. The CDR3 covers 14 residues. In DNA form, the CDR3 reads TGTGCCAGCAGTCTCGGGACAGGGGATCAGCCCCAGCATTTT. This gives the protein CASSLGTGDQPQHF.

The chain is built from TRBV10-3 and TRBJ2-7, with 8 bases matching TRBD1. Per the germline V gene, CDR1 is ENHRY and CDR2 is SYGVKD. V lost 5 bases and J lost 6; bases outside the gene matches: 6. The CDR3 contains 13 residues. The CDR3 DNA reads as TGTGCCATCAGTCGAGGACAGGGATCCGAGCAGTACTTC. It encodes CAISRGQGSEQYF.

V gene TRBV19 combines with J gene TRBJ2-3; 8 bases map to TRBD1. The V gene end was trimmed by 4 bases and the J gene end by 1 base; junction bases not matched to a gene: 4. The CDR3 contains 15 residues. Germline-derived CDR1 and CDR2 are LNHDA and SQIVND (reference sequence). CDR3 bases: TGTGCCAGTAGTAGCGGACAGGGTGGCACAGATACGCAGTATTTT. It is translated as CASSSGQGGTDTQYF.